The next 11 T cell receptor beta chains were all read from a single sample in a study of blood T cell repertoires in COVID-19. Only in-frame clones appear in the TCRdb table, and some are missing; sequencing was by immunoSEQ multiplex PCR. The sample has fewer than 250,000 clones; around four fifths are singletons. The specimen was peripheral blood. The receptors shown here come from a woman in her seventies with acute or convalescent COVID-19.

This sequence joins TRBV25-1 and TRBJ2-3; 8 nucleotides line up with TRBD2. Looked up from germline, CDR1 is MGHDK and CDR2 is SYGVNS. V lost 6 bases and J lost 0; bases outside the gene matches: 14. The CDR3 has 18 amino acids. The CDR3 spells CASSEIPLLAGSTDTQYF. The DNA for the CDR3 is TGTGCCAGCAGCGAAATCCCACTCCTAGCGGGTAGCACAGATACGCAGTATTTT.

The V gene is TRBV7-2, the J gene TRBJ2-7; 9 positions agree with TRBD1. CDR3 length: 17 amino acids. Trimming took 1 base from V and 6 from J; bases not matched to a gene: 13. Germline assignment: CDR1 SGHTA and CDR2 FQGNSA. The CDR3 here is CASSLDPQQGAGREQYF. The CDR3, as DNA: TGTGCCAGCAGCTTAGACCCCCAACAGGGGGCGGGTCGCGAGCAGTACTTC.

The rearrangement links TRBV24-1 to TRBJ1-5; perhaps TRBD1 as D (6 bases). V lost 4 bases and J lost 5, with 11 bases in between. Germline V gives CDR1 KGHDR, CDR2 SFDVKD. The CDR3 extends over 14 amino acids. CDR3 DNA sequence: TGTGCCACCAGTGAGGGGGCCTTGTATCAGCCCCAGCATTTT. This encodes CATSEGALYQPQHF.

This clone was seen once. The chain has TRBV6-5 and TRBJ1-5; D remains unclear. Trimming stripped 0 bases from V and 0 bases from J, with 3 bases between. The germline CDR1 and CDR2 sequences are MNHEY and SVGAGI. There are 14 residues in the CDR3. The CDR3 loop is CASSYSYSNQPQHF. The DNA of the CDR3 is TGTGCCAGCAGTTACTCCTATAGCAATCAGCCCCAGCATTTT.

V usage is TRBV5-4 and J usage is TRBJ2-1, with 9 bases matching TRBD1. Germline CDR1 and CDR2: SGHNT and YYREEE (reference sequence). V lost 2 bases to trimming and J lost 2 bases; unmatched junction nucleotides: 5. CDR3 size: 16 residues. The CDR3 spells CASSLETGGTYNEQFF. In DNA, the CDR3 is TGTGCCAGCAGCTTAGAGACAGGGGGAACCTACAATGAGCAGTTCTTC.

This chain connects TRBV28 to TRBJ1-2; D may be TRBD1 (6 bases). Per the germline V gene, CDR1 is MDHEN and CDR2 is SYDVKM. Trimming removed 6 bases from V and 0 bases from J, with 14 bases in between. The CDR3 spans 15 residues. Here the CDR3 reads CASRSGQLSNYGYTF. The CDR3 nucleotides read TGTGCCAGCAGATCAGGACAGCTTTCTAACTATGGCTACACCTTC.

The chain joins TRBV2 to TRBJ1-5; TRBD1 agrees at 10 bases. The ends lost 6 bases at V and 7 bases at J; junction bases unmatched: 9. CDR3 length: 15 amino acids. Germline values: CDR1 SNHLY, CDR2 FYNNEI. Written as DNA, the CDR3 is TGTGCCAGCAGGACAGGGGGCGATTCATTGCAGCCCCAGCATTTT. It specifies CASRTGGDSLQPQHF.

The chain recombines TRBV4-2 with TRBJ1-3; TRBD1 is a possible D gene (5 bases). Germline V gives CDR1 LGHNA, CDR2 YNFKEQ. V lost 1 base to trimming and J lost 4 bases, with 14 bases between them. There are 16 residues in the CDR3. In DNA form, the CDR3 reads TGTGCCAGCAGCCAAGGAACGGCTGGGGGGGGAAACACCATATATTTT. Translating it yields CASSQGTAGGGNTIYF.

V gene TRBV6-1 combines with J gene TRBJ1-4; D uncertain. Trimming removed 2 bases at V and 4 bases at J, with 8 bases between. The CDR3 loop spans 14 amino acids. The germline gives CDR1 MNHNS, CDR2 SASEGT. CDR3 nucleotide sequence: TGTGCCAGCAGTGAATCGAGGCTTAATGAAAAACTGTTTTTT. This translates into CASSESRLNEKLFF.

The V and J genes are TRBV2 and TRBJ2-1; 11 bases are a match to TRBD2. Germline CDR1 SNHLY, CDR2 FYNNEI. Trimming at V came to 2 bases and at J to 9 bases, leaving 3 bases not matched to a gene. The CDR3 runs to 14 residues. CDR3 in amino acids: CASSELAGGVEQFF. CDR3 sequence (DNA): TGTGCCAGCAGTGAACTAGCGGGGGGAGTTGAGCAGTTCTTC.

The chain uses TRBV6-5 and TRBJ1-2; no firm D call. Trimming took off 2 bases at V and 9 bases at J, with 7 bases between the two ends. Germline CDR1 is MNHEY and CDR2 is SVGAGI. This CDR3 has 11 amino acids. The CDR3 bases are TGTGCCAGCAGTTACGGTCAGAGCTACACCTTC. Its protein is CASSYGQSYTF.